This T cell receptor beta chain is drawn from a study of shared clonotypes between healthy human individuals (dated by TCRdb to 2020 to 2022). Regarding the complete study: The cohort included a few men and a couple of women between 18 and 49 years of age. For each donor, three plates each were used for CD4 naive and CD4 memory, two plates were used for CD8 naive, and one plate was used for CD8 memory. The study deeply sequenced blood TCR repertoires of about five healthy adults to estimate repertoire size and the extent of clonotype sharing between individuals. Libraries were prepared and TCR repertoires were sequenced by different laboratories using diverse techniques, in order to increase sequencing depth and limit assay-specific biases. Between about 0.9 and 10 billion PBMCs per donor were obtained by leukapheresis. Results the study describes overall, beyond this receptor: Even with the large sequencing depth, rarefaction of the sorted-subset datasets indicated that sequencing was incomplete. Because the study included a small number of donors, the genetic and exposure-history diversity represented was limited. Pairwise subsampling led to the expectation that sequencing depth would affect the degree of clonotype sharing among donors. Compared with non-shared clonotypes, the clonotypes found in all four sorted-subset donors had higher generation probabilities. Only blood was sampled, and tissue TCR repertoires likely differ from those in blood. Sharing across a few donors was observed for around 5% of naive CD4, under 4% of naive CD8, over 2% of memory CD4, and 0.4% of memory CD8 clonotypes. Naive subsets generally had larger estimated clonotype richness than memory subsets did.

Donors were healthy HIV-negative adults with no recently reported acute infections or vaccinations. Only Caucasian adults living in Nashville, Tennessee, USA were represented among the donors. CD4+ T cells were enriched by magnetic negative selection, after which naive cells were positively selected on CD45RA and the negative fraction was taken as the memory subset. After blood collection by leukapheresis, PBMCs were isolated using Ficoll-Histopaque density gradient centrifugation and then cryopreserved in the vapor phase of liquid nitrogen. Analytical flow cytometry was used to check the purity and quantity of every magnetically sorted T cell population. Each sorted fraction had its genomic DNA isolated and then quantified by UV absorbance on a Nanodrop 2000c. Using the deep immunoSEQ assay, TCR CDR3 regions were amplified from genomic DNA by multiplex PCR. For each cell subset, the extracted genomic DNA was distributed evenly across all wells of several immunoSEQ 96-well plates, and each plate served as one replicate. Each replicate PCR for sorted subsets received about 200 ng genomic DNA, equal to roughly 29,000 T cell genomes. Purified libraries were quantified with a Qubit 3.0 fluorometer, sized on a Bioanalyzer 2100, and re-quantified with the KAPA Library Quantification kit. Each immunoSEQ 96-well plate was sequenced on its own single-read 150-cycle Illumina NextSeq 550 flow cell. On the authors' methods: Because the immunoSEQ output included only junctional sequences and no quality scores, the filtering could not be the same as the filtering used for full-length reads. To assign V/J genes and CDR3, sequences were annotated using PyIR, a Python wrapper for IgBLAST v1.9, with IMGT germline references. Reads were filtered out if the reads had weak V/J assignments (E-value above 1e-6), no CDR3, stop codons, out-of-frame junctions, or ambiguous translated residues. V3J clonotypes were defined as sequences sharing an identical inferred V gene, J gene, and CDR3 amino acid sequence. The percentage overlap between two repertoires was calculated by dividing the number of shared unique clonotypes by the size of the smaller repertoire. Repertoire richness was assessed with RTK rarefaction, the Chao1 estimator, and Recon v2.1 estimates of unobserved clonotypes. OLGA was used to compute generation probabilities for all TCRbeta clonotypes that the gDNA method yielded from several donors. The source is immuneACCESS, and TCRdb retained only in-frame sequences with V and J called. Part of the clones is not carried over; for the studies checked, unresolved V genes explain less than half of this, and the remainder is unexplained. For V, J and clone size, that table is used; D and trimming come from the DNA. This sample lists over 1.4 million clones; 96% were detected once. Jointly, the top ten make up more than 0.9% of the sample.

On this clone itself: Which antigen it targets is not known. No base quality information exists; no much larger clone differs at one position.

Material for sequencing was naive CD4+ T cells sorted from blood. The sample's cell subset or site label is to be understood as: CD45RA+ positively selected. The sequence came from a man aged 25 to 45 in good health.

The CDR3 here reads CASSNRLGQGNYGYTF. The nucleotide sequence reads TGTGCCAGCAGCAACCGCCTGGGACAGGGGAACTATGGCTACACCTTC. The chain is encoded by TRBV9 joined to TRBJ1-2, with 10 bases in between that match TRBD1. At the junction V is shortened by 4 bases and J by 2 bases; bases outside the gene matches: 8. Including the terminal cysteine and phenylalanine, the CDR3 comprises 16 residues. The read is trimmed to its CDR3 DNA, 48 bases read in frame from base 1. Based on the germline V gene, the CDR1 and CDR2 sequences are SGDLS and YYNGEE.